The entry below gives a single T cell receptor (beta chain) sequence along with its context. Its antigen remains unidentified. Base qualities are not at hand, and no much larger clone is one base apart. This entry is derived from a study of blood T cell repertoires in COVID-19 (dated by TCRdb to 2020 to 2022). Regarding the study in general: Samples from collaborators originated in the United States, Italy and Spain and spanned both the acute and convalescent phases of COVID-19. The prospective study material was composed of cDNA or gDNA derived from T cells, B-cell-depleted T cells, or PBMCs. Deeply sampled blood TCRbeta repertoires from subjects exposed to, actively infected with, or recovered from COVID-19 were included in the dataset. The repertoires were made available in a free public database intended to serve as a resource for research on the immune response to SARS-CoV-2. Samples came from the ongoing ImmuneRACE study (first 160 participants) plus 1,254 subjects from 6 global collaborators. A de-identified subject ID, COVID-19 status, age in years and sex were almost always included in the sample metadata. Where available, HLA class I and class II types were obtained from metadata supplied by the sample provider rather than from assay-based typing. Summary of the overall study and its limitations: How much clinical and demographic metadata was included differed by source and by participant, and the metadata was provided uncurated.

TCRbeta CDR3 regions were amplified from genomic DNA by means of the immunoSEQ Assay, a bias-controlled multiplex PCR. On the study's bioinformatics: Nucleated cell counts per sample were estimated from amplification of reference gene primers within the assay. Sequence reads were collapsed and filtered to measure the absolute abundance of every unique TCRbeta CDR3 rearrangement. For each sample, productive Simpson clonality was calculated by taking the square root of Simpson's diversity index across productive rearrangements. TCRdb obtained this table from immuneACCESS and retained in-frame rearrangements with V and J assigned. These tables miss some clones; where compared with another copy, unresolved V genes account for less than half of the shortfall, and the remainder is unexplained. Clone size and V and J calls were adopted from that table, with D and trimming inferred from the DNA. Present in this sample are just over 300,000 clones, 80% to 90% of which were seen just once. The ten largest clonotypes hold about 4% of the sample.

Cut back by 5 bases and 1 base, the V and J ends lie 22 bases apart. CDR1 and CDR2 are drawn from the germline V gene: MDHEN, SYDVKM. CDR3 length: 18 amino acids, cysteine to phenylalanine. The sequence is cut down to CDR3 DNA, 54 bases in frame from base 1. Enrolling through a virtual design, the prospective study's participants ranged in age from roughly 18 to 90 years and lived across 24 United States geographic areas. In the prospective study, cohorts were assigned on the basis of participant-reported clinical history obtained from a screening survey and a study questionnaire. Recovered participants in ImmuneRACE Cohort 3 were defined as having two consecutive negative NP/OP PCR tests, clearance from a healthcare professional, or resolution of symptoms. In the prospective study, whole blood, serum and a nasopharyngeal or oropharyngeal swab were collected from each participant by mobile phlebotomists. Additional blood draws and questionnaires over an approximately two-month period could optionally be provided by prospective study participants. Before DNA extraction, prospective study blood samples were shipped either frozen or at room temperature.

Material: PBMCs or T cells enriched from blood (not recorded which). The V gene is TRBV28 and the J gene is TRBJ2-3; TRBD2 is a possible D gene, resting on 6 matching bases. The receptor comes from a man aged 30 to 39 who had recovered from COVID-19. The CDR3 region: CASSQVKIGAGRTDTQYF. At the DNA level, the sequence is TGTGCCAGCAGTCAAGTGAAAATCGGCGCGGGGCGCACAGATACGCAGTATTTT.